Listed below are T cell receptor beta chains from one sample, sequenced in a study of cytomegalovirus exposure and HLA in healthy donors. The repertoire was sequenced with immunoSEQ multiplex PCR; TCRdb's copy has only in-frame clones and lacks some. The sample shows approximately 160,000 clones, about four fifths of them seen only once. The sequenced material came from PBMCs. These receptor sequences come from a man younger than 45 in good health and CMV-seropositive. CDR3s include the opening cysteine and the closing phenylalanine or tryptophan. Fields, in order: clone size, V gene, J gene, D gene, CDR3 DNA, CDR3 protein. The D gene is left open where the match is weak. Only part of the rows carry a size: once, few, many, or a class if the clone is expanded.

abundance: NA
v_gene: TRBV6-5
j_gene: TRBJ2-7
d_gene: TRBD2
CDR3nt: TGTGCCAGCAGTTACGGGACTAGCGTTTTTTACGAGCAGTACTTC
CDR3aa: CASSYGTSVFYEQYF

abundance: NA
v_gene: TRBV6-5
j_gene: TRBJ2-7
d_gene: TRBD1
CDR3nt: TGTGCCAGCAGGAGAGTGGGACAGGGGTTCCACGAGCAGTACTTC
CDR3aa: CASRRVGQGFHEQYF

abundance: NA
v_gene: TRBV19
j_gene: TRBJ1-6
d_gene: NA
CDR3nt: TGTGCCAGTAGACGGGGAAATTCACCCCTCCACTTT
CDR3aa: CASRRGNSPLHF

abundance: NA
v_gene: TRBV4-1
j_gene: TRBJ1-2
d_gene: TRBD1
CDR3nt: TGCGCCAGCAGCCAATCGGCTGGACAGGGTACCTATGGCTACACCTTC
CDR3aa: CASSQSAGQGTYGYTF

abundance: NA
v_gene: TRBV19
j_gene: TRBJ2-2
d_gene: NA
CDR3nt: TGTGCCAGTAGCGCCCCAGCAGGGGAGGGCACCGGGGAGCTGTTTTTT
CDR3aa: CASSAPAGEGTGELFF

abundance: NA
v_gene: TRBV7-9
j_gene: TRBJ2-7
d_gene: NA
CDR3nt: TGTGCCAGCAGCCTAGAAGACAGTGCGTCCTACGAGCAGTACTTC
CDR3aa: CASSLEDSASYEQYF

abundance: once
v_gene: TRBV19
j_gene: TRBJ1-2
d_gene: TRBD1
CDR3nt: TGTGCCAGTAGGGATTCCACGGGACAGGTCTATGGCTACACCTTC
CDR3aa: CASRDSTGQVYGYTF

abundance: NA
v_gene: TRBV12-5
j_gene: TRBJ1-5
d_gene: NA
CDR3nt: TGTGCTAGTAGAGGGGGACAACATCAGCCCCAGCATTTT
CDR3aa: CASRGGQHQPQHF

abundance: NA
v_gene: TRBV14
j_gene: TRBJ2-1
d_gene: TRBD2
CDR3nt: TGTGCCAGCAGCCAAGCTAGCGGGCGATACAATGAGCAGTTCTTC
CDR3aa: CASSQASGRYNEQFF

abundance: few
v_gene: TRBV6-1
j_gene: TRBJ2-7
d_gene: TRBD1
CDR3nt: TGTGCCAGCAGTGAAGGGACAGGGGGCTCCTACGAGCAGTACTTC
CDR3aa: CASSEGTGGSYEQYF

abundance: few
v_gene: TRBV7-9
j_gene: TRBJ2-5
d_gene: TRBD2
CDR3nt: TGTGCCAGCAGCCCTAGCGGGAGCCAGGAGACCCAGTACTTC
CDR3aa: CASSPSGSQETQYF

abundance: NA
v_gene: TRBV7-9
j_gene: TRBJ1-2
d_gene: NA
CDR3nt: TGTGCCAGTCCAGGGCTGTATGGCTACACCTTC
CDR3aa: CASPGLYGYTF

abundance: few
v_gene: TRBV2
j_gene: TRBJ2-1
d_gene: TRBD2
CDR3nt: TGTGCCAGCAGTGATCCGAGAGATAGCGGGAGGAAGTACAATGAGCAGTTCTTC
CDR3aa: CASSDPRDSGRKYNEQFF

abundance: NA
v_gene: TRBV7-9
j_gene: TRBJ2-7
d_gene: TRBD2
CDR3nt: TGTGCCAGCAGCCCACTAGCGGGGGGCCCCCAGCAGTACTTC
CDR3aa: CASSPLAGGPQQYF

abundance: NA
v_gene: TRBV7-2
j_gene: TRBJ2-5
d_gene: TRBD2
CDR3nt: TGTGCCAGCAGCTACAGAGCGGGAGTCCCGAGAGAGACCCAGTACTTC
CDR3aa: CASSYRAGVPRETQYF

abundance: NA
v_gene: TRBV7-3
j_gene: TRBJ2-3
d_gene: NA
CDR3nt: TGTGCCAGCAGCATGACTAGTGGGGCAGATACGCAGTATTTT
CDR3aa: CASSMTSGADTQYF

abundance: NA
v_gene: TRBV5-4
j_gene: TRBJ1-4
d_gene: TRBD1
CDR3nt: TGTGCCAGCAGCTCTAAGACAGGGCGAGAAGAAAAACTGTTTTTT
CDR3aa: CASSSKTGREEKLFF

abundance: NA
v_gene: TRBV7-9
j_gene: TRBJ2-2
d_gene: TRBD2
CDR3nt: TGTGCCAGCAGGGGCATAGCGGGAGCGAACACCGGGGAGCTGTTTTTT
CDR3aa: CASRGIAGANTGELFF

abundance: NA
v_gene: TRBV27
j_gene: TRBJ1-2
d_gene: TRBD1
CDR3nt: TGTGCCAGCAGTTTGGGGCCGGACAGGGTGGATGGCTACACCTTC
CDR3aa: CASSLGPDRVDGYTF

abundance: once
v_gene: TRBV27
j_gene: TRBJ2-3
d_gene: TRBD2
CDR3nt: TGTGCCAGCAGTTCTACGGGGGTAGCGGGAGGGACACAGTATTTT
CDR3aa: CASSSTGVAGGTQYF

abundance: NA
v_gene: TRBV9
j_gene: TRBJ2-6
d_gene: NA
CDR3nt: TGTGCCAGCAGCGTAGCCGGGGTCGGGGCCAACGTCCTGACTTTC
CDR3aa: CASSVAGVGANVLTF

abundance: NA
v_gene: TRBV5-1
j_gene: TRBJ2-1
d_gene: TRBD2
CDR3nt: TGCGCCAGCAGCTTGGGTACCCTAGCGGGGATCAATGAGCAGTTCTTC
CDR3aa: CASSLGTLAGINEQFF

abundance: NA
v_gene: TRBV19
j_gene: TRBJ1-1
d_gene: TRBD1
CDR3nt: TGTGCCAGTAGTCGCGTCGGGACAGGTTTCCTGAACACTGAAGCTTTCTTT
CDR3aa: CASSRVGTGFLNTEAFF

abundance: NA
v_gene: TRBV5-4
j_gene: TRBJ2-7
d_gene: NA
CDR3nt: TGTGCCAGCAGCTCGTACCGGGACACCTACGAGCAGTACTTC
CDR3aa: CASSSYRDTYEQYF

abundance: NA
v_gene: TRBV5-5
j_gene: TRBJ2-6
d_gene: NA
CDR3nt: TGTGCCAGCAGCTTGGCTTTCAGGGCTGGGGCCAACGTCCTGACTTTC
CDR3aa: CASSLAFRAGANVLTF

abundance: NA
v_gene: TRBV7-9
j_gene: TRBJ2-1
d_gene: NA
CDR3nt: TGTGCCAGCAGCTCGTACGGGGGTTCCTACAATGAGCAGTTCTTC
CDR3aa: CASSSYGGSYNEQFF

abundance: NA
v_gene: TRBV27
j_gene: TRBJ2-7
d_gene: NA
CDR3nt: TGTGCCAGCAGTTTAGGGCTGGGACAAACGAAGGCCGGAACCTACGAGCAGTACTTC
CDR3aa: CASSLGLGQTKAGTYEQYF

abundance: NA
v_gene: TRBV7-2
j_gene: TRBJ2-1
d_gene: TRBD2
CDR3nt: TGTGCCAGCAGCACAGCCGGGACTAGCGTGAACAATGAGCAGTTCTTC
CDR3aa: CASSTAGTSVNNEQFF

abundance: NA
v_gene: TRBV4-1
j_gene: TRBJ1-2
d_gene: NA
CDR3nt: TGCGCCAGCAGCCGTATAGGGGCCGCCGGATATGGCTACACCTTC
CDR3aa: CASSRIGAAGYGYTF

abundance: few
v_gene: TRBV9
j_gene: TRBJ1-4
d_gene: NA
CDR3nt: TGTGCCAGCAGCGTAGGAGGGAGAACTAATGAAAAACTGTTTTTT
CDR3aa: CASSVGGRTNEKLFF

abundance: NA
v_gene: TRBV11-3
j_gene: TRBJ2-1
d_gene: NA
CDR3nt: TGTGCCAGCAGCCCCCGGAAGGCGGGGACCTACAATGAGCAGTTCTTC
CDR3aa: CASSPRKAGTYNEQFF

abundance: NA
v_gene: TRBV2
j_gene: TRBJ1-2
d_gene: NA
CDR3nt: TGTGCCAGCAGGTGGGACAACGAGGGCTACACCTTC
CDR3aa: CASRWDNEGYTF

abundance: NA
v_gene: TRBV5-1
j_gene: TRBJ2-3
d_gene: TRBD1
CDR3nt: TGCGCCAGCAGCTTGGTAGCACAGGGGGCCACAGATACGCAGTATTTT
CDR3aa: CASSLVAQGATDTQYF

abundance: NA
v_gene: TRBV28
j_gene: TRBJ1-1
d_gene: NA
CDR3nt: TGTGCCAGCAGTTTTATGCGTGCGAACACTGAAGCTTTCTTT
CDR3aa: CASSFMRANTEAFF

abundance: NA
v_gene: TRBV2
j_gene: TRBJ2-3
d_gene: NA
CDR3nt: TGTGCCAGCAGCACAGGTTCAGATACGCAGTATTTT
CDR3aa: CASSTGSDTQYF

abundance: NA
v_gene: TRBV4-3
j_gene: TRBJ1-4
d_gene: TRBD1
CDR3nt: TGCGCCAGCAGCCAAGACCGGACAGGCAAACTGTTTTTT
CDR3aa: CASSQDRTGKLFF

abundance: NA
v_gene: TRBV30
j_gene: TRBJ1-2
d_gene: NA
CDR3nt: TGTGCCTGGAGTGTAAAGGGAGTCGCGGGCTACACCTTC
CDR3aa: CAWSVKGVAGYTF

abundance: few
v_gene: TRBV19
j_gene: TRBJ1-2
d_gene: TRBD1
CDR3nt: TGTGCCAGTAGTATAGTATCCTTCGGGACAGGGTACTTCCCTACGGATGGCTACACCTTC
CDR3aa: CASSIVSFGTGYFPTDGYTF

abundance: NA
v_gene: TRBV12-5
j_gene: TRBJ2-7
d_gene: TRBD2
CDR3nt: TGTGCTAGTGGTTTAGATAGCGGGAGGGGAGCCTACGAGCAGTACTTC
CDR3aa: CASGLDSGRGAYEQYF

abundance: NA
v_gene: TRBV15
j_gene: TRBJ1-2
d_gene: TRBD1
CDR3nt: TGTGCCACCAGCAGACCTGTGCCGACAGGGACCTCGGGAGGCTACACCTTC
CDR3aa: CATSRPVPTGTSGGYTF

abundance: NA
v_gene: TRBV7-8
j_gene: TRBJ2-2
d_gene: NA
CDR3nt: TGTGCCAGCAGCCAGACGGGCGGGGTGAACACCGGGGAGCTGTTTTTT
CDR3aa: CASSQTGGVNTGELFF

abundance: NA
v_gene: TRBV2
j_gene: TRBJ2-5
d_gene: TRBD2
CDR3nt: TGTGCCAGCAGTGAGAGAGCGGGAGGCGGAGAGACCCAGTACTTC
CDR3aa: CASSERAGGGETQYF